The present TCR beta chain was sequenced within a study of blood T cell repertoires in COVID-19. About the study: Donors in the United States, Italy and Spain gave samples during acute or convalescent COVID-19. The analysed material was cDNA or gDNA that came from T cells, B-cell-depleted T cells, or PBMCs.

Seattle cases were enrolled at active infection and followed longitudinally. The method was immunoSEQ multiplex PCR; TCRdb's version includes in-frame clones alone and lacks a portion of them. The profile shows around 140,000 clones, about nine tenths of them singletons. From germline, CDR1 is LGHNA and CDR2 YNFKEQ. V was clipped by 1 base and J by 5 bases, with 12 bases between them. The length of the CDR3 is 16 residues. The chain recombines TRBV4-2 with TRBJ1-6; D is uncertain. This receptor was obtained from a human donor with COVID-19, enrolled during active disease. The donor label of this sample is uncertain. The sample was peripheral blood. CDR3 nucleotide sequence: TGTGCCAGCAGCCAAGGCTTGTCCGCGAATAATTCACCCCTCCACTTT. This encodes CASSQGLSANNSPLHF.